The present T cell receptor beta chain was sequenced within a study of brain T cells in children with intractable seizures. Study results and caveats: Pre-surgery blood may have been undersampled, hiding some clones.

Only in-frame clones appear in the TCRdb table, and some are missing; sequencing was by immunoSEQ multiplex PCR. Of roughly 80,000 clones listed, just over 90% were seen once; the top ten hold 1.5% to 1.7%. As regards this clone: The antigen is unknown.

Surgery cases with the highest brain T cell transcript signatures were chosen for sequencing. Source: peripheral blood, taken at surgery. This receptor was obtained from a boy less than two years old with tuberous sclerosis and intractable seizures.

CDR3 loop: CASSPTQRGGLYEQYF. The CDR3, as DNA: TGCGCCAGCAGCCCTACCCAGCGGGGGGGGCTCTACGAGCAGTACTTC. The V and J genes are TRBV5-1 and TRBJ2-7; TRBD2 matches at 10 bases. Unmatched junction bases numbered 10, after V lost 4 bases and J lost 3 bases. Germline CDR1 SGHRS, CDR2 YFSETQ. CDR3 length: 16 amino acids.